This T cell receptor (beta chain) was obtained from a study of T-cell reconstitution after alpha-beta-depleted transplantation in children. This CDR3 comprises 15 residues. CDR1 is MNHEY and CDR2 is SMNVEV in the germline V gene (reference sequence). V dropped 2 bases and J dropped 4 bases, with 14 bases sitting between them. During its preparation, the TCRbeta library received unique molecular identifiers. MiXCR was run by TCRdb on the PCR reads, yielding one entry per CDR3 protein. The sample lists around 600,000 distinct CDR3 sequences; roughly a tenth were seen once. The clonotype comes from a human donor who donated a stem cell graft to a child with acute myeloid leukemia. The sequences come from PBMCs from the stem cell graft donor, collected from the stem cell graft. V and J are TRBV27 and TRBJ2-5, with D perhaps matching TRBD1 or TRBD2 (7 bases each). The chain's CDR3 is CASSLGRGRGETQYF. The CDR3 DNA reads as TGTGCCAGCAGTTTAGGGAGGGGGCGGGGAGAGACCCAGTACTTC.